This T cell receptor beta chain was captured in a study of CD8 T cells in Susac syndrome. Study-wide results and caveats: It was acknowledged by the study that relatively few individuals were included in its TCR sequencing and HLA analysis.

With random hexamers, 0.5 to 1 ug RNA was reverse transcribed. Multiplex immunoSEQ PCR targeted 54 Vbeta and 13 Jbeta TCR beta segments. TCRdb reanalysed the immunoSEQ multiplex PCR reads using MiXCR and keeps one entry per CDR3 protein. The data contain approximately 120,000 distinct CDR3 sequences, around 94% of them singletons. FACS enriched CD8+ TEMRA cells, while bulk CD8+ and CD4+ were negatively isolated. Concerning this clonotype: What it binds is not known.

The CDR3 extends over 13 amino acids. With 5 bases removed from V and 3 bases from J, the gap between germline ends came to 9 bases. The V gene's germline CDR1 is KGHSH and CDR2 LQKENI. The clonotype comes from a human donor in good health. This chain links TRBV18 with TRBJ2-3, with D maybe TRBD1 (5 bases). Sequences were obtained from CD4+ T cells from PBMCs. CDR3 region: CASSTTGTDTQYF. The CDR3 nucleotides are TGTGCCAGCTCAACTACAGGTACAGATACGCAGTATTTT.